One sample yielded the 28 T cell receptor beta chains listed below, sequenced in a study of T-cell reconstitution after alpha-beta-depleted transplantation in children. Construction of the TCRbeta library involved unique molecular identifiers. Each CDR3 protein gets one entry after TCRdb re-called the PCR reads with MiXCR. The sample lists about 27,000 distinct CDR3 sequences, 6.3% occurring once. Sequences were derived from PBMCs, mostly from graft donor cells, sampled 180 days after TCRalphabeta/CD19-depleted stem cell transplant. Receptors originate from a male patient younger than 18 who had a stem cell transplant for acute myeloid leukemia, so the T cells may come from the graft donor.

With respect to this clonotype: The junction departs from germline at one end; a sequencing error may be responsible. This chain uses TRBV4-1 with TRBJ2-6; 10 nucleotides line up with TRBD1. Germline values: CDR1 MGHRA, CDR2 YSYEKL. This CDR3 is 20 amino acids long. The CDR3 nucleotides read TGTGCCAGCAGCTGCTTTGTCGCCTCGGGACAGGGGAGCGGGGCCAACGTCCTGACTTTC. Encoded protein: CASSCFVASGQGSGANVLTF.

This clonotype was observed at least ten times. The chain uses TRBV6-5 and TRBJ1-6; unclear D gene. This CDR3 is built from 15 residues. V was pared by 2 bases and J by 3 bases, with 8 bases between. Looked up from germline, CDR1 is MNHEY and CDR2 is SVGAGI. CDR3 coding DNA: TGTGCCAGCAGTTACGATGCATACTATAATTCACCCCTCCACTTT. This codes for CASSYDAYYNSPLHF.

This clonotype has a count of ten or more. The rearrangement uses TRBV19 and TRBJ2-1; TRBD2 matches at 12 bases. Germline lookup yields CDR1 LNHDA and CDR2 SQIVND (reference sequence). The CDR3 runs to 18 residues. V shed 4 bases, J shed 8 bases, and the junction held 15 bases outside the gene matches. CDR3 nucleotides: TGTGCCAGTAGTACCCCACCTCTAGCGGGAGGGCCTCATTATGAGCAGTTCTTC. Translated: CASSTPPLAGGPHYEQFF.

This rearrangement joins TRBV19 to TRBJ1-2, with no clear D. The CDR3 has 12 amino acids. Looked up from germline, CDR1 is LNHDA and CDR2 is SQIVND (reference sequence). Trimming left V 5 bases short and J 2 bases short, with 6 bases between. CDR3 loop: CASSVANYGYTF. CDR3 DNA sequence: TGTGCCAGTAGTGTAGCCAACTATGGCTACACCTTC.

This clonotype showed up many times. The J gene is TRBJ1-2, the V gene TRBV7-9; the D is unclear. CDR3 length equals 13 residues. The germline gives CDR1 SEHNR, CDR2 FQNEAQ (reference sequence). The V end lost 5 bases, the J end lost 4 bases, and 11 bases lay between the germline ends. CDR3 DNA sequence: TGTGCCAGCAGCCCGAGAGAGGGCTATGGCTACACCTTC. This translates into CASSPREGYGYTF.

This clonotype is medium-sized. The chain links TRBV20-1 to TRBJ2-1; possible D gene TRBD2, 5 bases. V shed 0 bases and J shed 9 bases, with 9 bases lying between them. The germline gives CDR1 DFQATT, CDR2 SNEGSKA (reference sequence). The CDR3 totals 12 residues. The CDR3 coding sequence is TGCAGTGCTAGAGATCACCGGGGTGAGCAGTTCTTC. Its translation: CSARDHRGEQFF.

This clonotype has a count of ten or more. This sequence joins TRBV6-1 and TRBJ1-5, with 7 bases aligning to TRBD1. J lost 1 base, V lost 6 bases, and 6 bases had no gene match. The CDR3 runs to 15 residues. CDR1 and CDR2 (germline): MNHNS, SASEGT. DNA for the CDR3: TGTGCCAGCAGGGAGGGGGCTGTGAGCAATCAGCCCCAGCATTTT. Its translation: CASREGAVSNQPQHF.

This clonotype was recorded many times. The chain recombines TRBV15 with TRBJ1-5; D perhaps matches TRBD1 (6 bases). V was trimmed by 6 bases and J by 1 base, leaving 10 bases between them. The CDR3 has 14 amino acids. CDR1 is LNHNV, CDR2 YYDKDF, per germline (reference sequence). The CDR3: CATSSGVSNQPQHF. The CDR3 nucleotides are TGTGCCACCAGTTCAGGGGTCAGCAATCAGCCCCAGCATTTT.

This clonotype was detected ten times or more. The J gene is TRBJ2-7, the V gene TRBV18; D possibly corresponds to TRBD2 (6 bases). CDR1 and CDR2 from the germline V gene are KGHSH and LQKENI. Trimming cost V 8 bases and J 0 bases, with 14 bases left between them. The CDR3 contains 14 residues. The CDR3 reads CASGYGGSSYEQYF. CDR3 nucleotide sequence: TGTGCCAGCGGTTATGGGGGGAGCTCCTACGAGCAGTACTTC.

This clonotype was counted ten times or more. The J gene is TRBJ2-3, the V gene TRBV20-1; 8 bases line up with TRBD2. The CDR3 contains 15 residues. CDR1 DFQATT and CDR2 SNEGSKA come from the germline V gene (reference sequence). Trimming at V came to 6 bases and at J to 2 bases, leaving 10 bases not matched to a gene. CDR3 DNA sequence: TGCAGTGCCAGAAAACCGGGACTAGACACAGATACGCAGTATTTT. Translating it yields CSARKPGLDTDTQYF.

This clonotype was observed many times. The chain links TRBV5-1 to TRBJ2-1; D might be TRBD2 (5 bases). Germline V gene sequence: CDR1 SGHRS, CDR2 YFSETQ. V dropped 2 bases and J dropped 0 bases, with 9 bases sitting between them. The CDR3 contains 15 residues. CDR3 sequence: CASSFLGSSYNEQFF. CDR3 nucleotide sequence: TGCGCCAGCAGCTTCCTGGGGAGCTCCTACAATGAGCAGTTCTTC.

This clonotype showed up many times. The chain employs TRBV30 and TRBJ2-1; 8 bases are a match to TRBD2. The CDR3 sequence is 14 residues long. Per the germline V gene, CDR1 is GTSNPN and CDR2 is SVGIG (reference sequence). V dropped 0 bases and J dropped 8; count of bases not matched to a gene: 6. The CDR3 coding sequence is TGTGCCTGGAGTGTAGGACTAGCAGGCGATGAGCAGTTCTTC. Translation: CAWSVGLAGDEQFF.

This clonotype was found many times. The gene calls are TRBV20-1 and TRBJ2-5; 11 bases agree with TRBD2. This CDR3 spans 16 amino acids. From germline, CDR1 is DFQATT and CDR2 SNEGSKA (reference sequence). Losses at the gene ends were 0 bases for V and 2 bases for J; bases not matched to a gene: 5. CDR3 DNA sequence: TGCAGTGCTAGAGATGGGCTAGCGGGGGGTCAAGAGACCCAGTACTTC. Encoded protein: CSARDGLAGGQETQYF.

This clonotype rates as medium-sized (0.01 to 0.1%). The rearrangement joins TRBV5-1 to TRBJ2-6; D is undetermined. The CDR3 length is 14 residues. Germline lookup yields CDR1 SGHRS and CDR2 YFSETQ. With 6 bases removed from V and 1 base from J, the gap between germline ends came to 8 bases. The CDR3 loop reads CASTLGSGANVLTF. CDR3 nucleotide sequence: TGCGCCAGCACCTTAGGTTCTGGGGCCAACGTCCTGACTTTC.

This clonotype showed up many times. The chain carries TRBV7-2 and TRBJ1-1; D uncertain. The CDR3 totals 11 residues. V lost 2 bases and J 3 bases, leaving 1 base between the germline ends. CDR1 is SGHTA, CDR2 FQGNSA, per germline. In DNA form, the CDR3 reads TGTGCCAGCAGCTTATACACTGAAGCTTTCTTT. This encodes CASSLYTEAFF.

This clonotype was seen more than once but under ten times. The V gene is TRBV18, the J gene TRBJ2-3; 7 positions agree with TRBD1. Trimming at V came to 4 bases and at J to 1 base, leaving 5 bases not matched to a gene. Germline assignment: CDR1 KGHSH and CDR2 LQKENI. The CDR3 spans 15 residues. CDR3 loop: CASSRDRERTDTQYF. The CDR3 nucleotides read TGTGCCAGCTCACGCGACAGGGAACGCACAGATACGCAGTATTTT.

At least ten counts were recorded for this clonotype. This rearrangement joins TRBV29-1 to TRBJ2-1; a weak D match, TRBD1 (6 bases). The V end was cut by 0 bases, the J end by 4 bases, with 10 bases between. Germline V gene sequence: CDR1 SQVTM, CDR2 ANQGSEA. There are 14 residues in the CDR3. This CDR3 is CSVEDWDTYNEQFF. The CDR3 DNA sequence: TGCAGCGTTGAAGATTGGGACACTTACAATGAGCAGTTCTTC.

This clonotype was observed many times. The chain has TRBV4-1 and TRBJ2-1; 9 bases map to TRBD2. The V gene's germline CDR1 is MGHRA and CDR2 YSYEKL. Trimming took 0 bases from V and 4 from J; bases not matched to a gene: 4. The CDR3 extends over 16 amino acids. CDR3 amino acids: CASSQEGLAKYNEQFF. The CDR3 DNA reads as TGCGCCAGCAGCCAAGAAGGACTAGCGAAATACAATGAGCAGTTCTTC.

There are many counts of this clonotype. The chain has TRBV20-1 and TRBJ1-1, with D maybe TRBD1 (5 bases). CDR1 and CDR2 from the germline V gene are DFQATT and SNEGSKA (reference sequence). V lost 3 bases, J lost 2 bases, and 19 bases lay in between. The CDR3 contains 16 residues. CDR3 sequence reads: CSARLPGTLHNTEAFF. CDR3 DNA: TGCAGTGCTAGGCTTCCAGGGACCCTCCATAACACTGAAGCTTTCTTT.

This clonotype showed up many times. The chain carries TRBV2 and TRBJ2-5, with TRBD1 identical over 7 bases. CDR3 size: 15 residues. J lost 4 bases, V lost 1 base, and 6 bases had no gene match. Germline-derived CDR1 and CDR2 are SNHLY and FYNNEI. CDR3 protein: CASSEVAGGGETQYF. For the CDR3, the DNA is TGTGCCAGCAGTGAAGTTGCAGGGGGTGGAGAGACCCAGTACTTC.

This clonotype was recorded many times. V usage is TRBV2 and J usage is TRBJ1-1, with D unclear. Trimming shortened V by 6 bases and J by 8 bases, and 13 bases separated the two germline ends. This CDR3 is 12 amino acids long. Germline lookup yields CDR1 SNHLY and CDR2 FYNNEI. The CDR3 nucleotides read TGTGCCAGCAGCGGACGGGTTGGCGAAGCTTTCTTT. It specifies CASSGRVGEAFF.

This clonotype was detected many times. The J gene is TRBJ1-6, the V gene TRBV27; no reliable D call. This CDR3 spans 15 amino acids. CDR1 and CDR2 from the germline V gene are MNHEY and SMNVEV (reference sequence). The V end lost 6 bases, the J end lost 5 bases, and 14 bases lay between the germline ends. CDR3 protein: CASRLGQANNSPLHF. The CDR3 DNA reads TGTGCCAGCAGGTTAGGGCAGGCCAATAATTCACCCCTCCACTTT.

This clonotype was observed at least ten times. This chain links TRBV3-1 with TRBJ2-6; weak D call: TRBD1 (6 bases). This CDR3 contains 16 residues. V was pared by 2 bases and J by 2 bases, with 10 bases between. The germline V gene has CDR1 LGHDT and CDR2 YNNKEL (reference sequence). Here the CDR3 reads CASSQTGPTGANVLTF. CDR3 sequence (DNA): TGTGCCAGCAGCCAAACAGGGCCCACTGGGGCCAACGTCCTGACTTTC. Together with reference TRBV3-1 and TRBJ2-6, the CDR3 gives the full variable domain: DTAVSQTPKYLVTQMGNDKSIKCEQNLGHDTMYWYKQDSKKFLKIMFSYNNKELIINETVPNRFSPKSPDKAHLNLHINSLELGDSAVYFCASSQTGPTGANVLTFGAGSRLTVL.

This clonotype has a count of ten or more. CDR3 in amino acids: CASSLITSGGGKNIQYF. The CDR3 DNA reads TGTGCCAGCAGCTTAATTACTAGCGGGGGGGGCAAAAACATTCAGTACTTC. The V gene is TRBV7-2, the J gene TRBJ2-4; 13 nucleotides align to TRBD2. The V segment lost 2 bases and the J segment 3 bases; nucleotides outside the gene matches: 4. The CDR3 runs to 17 residues. Germline loops: CDR1 SGHTA, CDR2 FQGNSA.

The chain joins TRBV7-9 to TRBJ2-3; D call uncertain. Trimming took off 7 bases at V and 2 bases at J, with 10 bases between the two ends. Germline V gene sequence: CDR1 SEHNR, CDR2 FQNEAQ (reference sequence). The CDR3 runs to 13 residues. The CDR3 DNA reads as TGTGCCAGCAACGAGCGCCACACAGATACGCAGTATTTT. Its protein product is CASNERHTDTQYF.

The chain combines TRBV24-1 with TRBJ1-1, with 9 bases that match TRBD1. The CDR3 sequence is 14 residues long. Germline-derived CDR1 and CDR2 are KGHDR and SFDVKD. The V segment lost 5 bases and the J segment 2 bases; nucleotides outside the gene matches: 2. The CDR3 spells CATSGQGENTEAFF. DNA for the CDR3: TGTGCCACCAGTGGACAGGGGGAAAACACTGAAGCTTTCTTT.

This clonotype came up many times. The genes are TRBV5-1 and TRBJ1-3; D unclear. Trimming removed 0 bases at V and 4 bases at J, with 11 bases between. This CDR3 is built from 15 residues. The germline CDR1 and CDR2 sequences are SGHRS and YFSETQ. The CDR3 nucleotides are TGCGCCAGCAGCTTGGTGGCGGGTTTAGGAAACACCATATATTTT. It is translated as CASSLVAGLGNTIYF.

This clonotype was found many times. V and J are TRBV7-9 and TRBJ1-4; the D is unclear. The germline gives CDR1 SEHNR, CDR2 FQNEAQ (reference sequence). Trimming shortened V by 2 bases and J by 5 bases, and 12 bases separated the two germline ends. The CDR3 sequence is 15 residues long. CDR3 protein: CASSLLRTSNEKLFF. Written as DNA, the CDR3 is TGTGCCAGCAGCTTACTCAGAACATCCAATGAAAAACTGTTTTTT.